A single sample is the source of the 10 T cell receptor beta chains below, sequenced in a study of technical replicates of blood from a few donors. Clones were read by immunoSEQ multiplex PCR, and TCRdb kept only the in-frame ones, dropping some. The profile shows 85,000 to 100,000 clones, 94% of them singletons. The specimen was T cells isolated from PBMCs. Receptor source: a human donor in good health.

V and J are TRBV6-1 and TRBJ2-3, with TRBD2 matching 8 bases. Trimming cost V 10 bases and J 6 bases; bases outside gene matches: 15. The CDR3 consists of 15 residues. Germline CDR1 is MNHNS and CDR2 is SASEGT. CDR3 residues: CANPPPGGPRDTQYF. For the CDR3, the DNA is TGTGCCAACCCTCCTCCGGGAGGGCCAAGGGATACGCAGTATTTT.

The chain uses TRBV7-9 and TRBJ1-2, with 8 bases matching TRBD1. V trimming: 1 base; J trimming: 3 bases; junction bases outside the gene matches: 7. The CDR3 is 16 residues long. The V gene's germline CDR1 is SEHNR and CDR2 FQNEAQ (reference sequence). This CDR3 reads CASSLDLTDRDYGYTF. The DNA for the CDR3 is TGTGCCAGCAGCTTAGATTTAACGGACAGGGACTATGGCTACACCTTC. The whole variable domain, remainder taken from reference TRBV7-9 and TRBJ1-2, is DTGVSQNPRHKITKRGQNVTFRCDPISEHNRLYWYRQTLGQGPEFLTYFQNEAQLEKSRLLSDRFSAERPKGSFSTLEIQRTEQGDSAMYLCASSLDLTDRDYGYTFGSGTRLTVV.

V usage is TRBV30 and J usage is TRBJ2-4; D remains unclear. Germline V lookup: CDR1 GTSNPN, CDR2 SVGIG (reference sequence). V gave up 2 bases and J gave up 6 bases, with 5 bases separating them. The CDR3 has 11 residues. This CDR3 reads CAWSNSNIQYF. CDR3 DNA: TGTGCCTGGAGTAACTCAAACATTCAGTACTTC.

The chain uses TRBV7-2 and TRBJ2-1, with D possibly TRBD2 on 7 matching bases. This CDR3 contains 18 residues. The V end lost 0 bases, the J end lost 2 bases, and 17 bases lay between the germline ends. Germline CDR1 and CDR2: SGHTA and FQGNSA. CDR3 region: CASSLAPEWGGPYNEQFF. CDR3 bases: TGTGCCAGCAGCTTAGCGCCCGAGTGGGGGGGGCCCTACAATGAGCAGTTCTTC.

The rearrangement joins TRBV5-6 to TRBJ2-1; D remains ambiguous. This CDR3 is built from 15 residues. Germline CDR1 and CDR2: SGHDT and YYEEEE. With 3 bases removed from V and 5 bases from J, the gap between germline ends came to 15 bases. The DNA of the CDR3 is TGTGCCAGCAGCTACCCTAGACTCCCTCACAATGAGCAGTTCTTC. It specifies CASSYPRLPHNEQFF.

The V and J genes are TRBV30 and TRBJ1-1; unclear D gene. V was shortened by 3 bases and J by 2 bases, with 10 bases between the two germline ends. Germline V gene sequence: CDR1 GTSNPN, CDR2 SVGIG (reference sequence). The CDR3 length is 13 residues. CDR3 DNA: TGTGCCTGGAGCCCGGGAGACAACACTGAAGCTTTCTTT. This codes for CAWSPGDNTEAFF.

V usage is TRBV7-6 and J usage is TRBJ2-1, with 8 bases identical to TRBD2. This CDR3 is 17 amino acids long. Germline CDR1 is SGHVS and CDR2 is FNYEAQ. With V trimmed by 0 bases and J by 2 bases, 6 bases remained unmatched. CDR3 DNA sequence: TGTGCCAGCAGCTTAGCGCCAGCGGGGGCTCCCTACAATGAGCAGTTCTTC. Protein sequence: CASSLAPAGAPYNEQFF.

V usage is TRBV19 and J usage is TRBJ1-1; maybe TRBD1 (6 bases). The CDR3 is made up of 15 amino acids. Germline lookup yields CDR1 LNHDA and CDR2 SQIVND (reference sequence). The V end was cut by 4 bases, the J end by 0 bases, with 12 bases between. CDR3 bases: TGTGCCAGTAGTAAGGGGGGGTTCCTGAACACTGAAGCTTTCTTT. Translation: CASSKGGFLNTEAFF.

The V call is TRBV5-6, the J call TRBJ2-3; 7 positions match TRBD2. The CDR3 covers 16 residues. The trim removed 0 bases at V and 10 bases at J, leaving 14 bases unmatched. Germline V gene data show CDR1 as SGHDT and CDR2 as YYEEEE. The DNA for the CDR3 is TGTGCCAGCAGCTTGGTGACTAGCCCCTTTACCTCCTCGCAGTATTTT. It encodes CASSLVTSPFTSSQYF.

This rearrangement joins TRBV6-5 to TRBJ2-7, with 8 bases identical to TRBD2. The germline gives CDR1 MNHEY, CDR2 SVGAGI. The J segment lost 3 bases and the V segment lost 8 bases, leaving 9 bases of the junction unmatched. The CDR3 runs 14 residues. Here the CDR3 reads CASAESGSVYEQYF. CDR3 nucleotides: TGTGCCAGCGCCGAGAGCGGGAGCGTCTACGAGCAGTACTTC.